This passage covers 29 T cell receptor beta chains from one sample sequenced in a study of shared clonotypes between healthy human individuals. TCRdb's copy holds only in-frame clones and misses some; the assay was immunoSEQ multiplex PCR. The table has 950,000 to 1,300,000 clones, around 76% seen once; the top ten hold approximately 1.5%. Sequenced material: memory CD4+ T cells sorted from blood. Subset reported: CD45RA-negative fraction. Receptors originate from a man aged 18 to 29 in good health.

CDR3 in amino acids: CASSKTEYPSGSHEQYF. The CDR3 DNA is TGTGCCAGCAGCAAAACCGAATACCCAAGCGGGAGCCACGAGCAGTACTTC. The chain recombines TRBV21-1 with TRBJ2-7; the table's D call, TRBD2, has no DNA check behind it. TRBV21-1 is a listed pseudogene. The CDR3 runs to 17 residues.

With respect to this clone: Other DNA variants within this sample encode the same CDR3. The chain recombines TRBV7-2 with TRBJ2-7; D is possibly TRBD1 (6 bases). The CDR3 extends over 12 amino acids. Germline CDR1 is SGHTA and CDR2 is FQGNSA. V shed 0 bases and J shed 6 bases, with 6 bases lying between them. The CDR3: CASSLAGGEQYF. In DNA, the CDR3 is TGTGCCAGCAGCTTAGCAGGGGGCGAGCAGTACTTC.

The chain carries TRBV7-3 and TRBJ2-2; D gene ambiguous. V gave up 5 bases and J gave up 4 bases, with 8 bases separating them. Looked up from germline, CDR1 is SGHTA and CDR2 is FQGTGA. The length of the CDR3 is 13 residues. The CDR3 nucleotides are TGTGCCAGCAGCCCCCCGGGCACCGGGGAGCTGTTTTTT. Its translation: CASSPPGTGELFF.

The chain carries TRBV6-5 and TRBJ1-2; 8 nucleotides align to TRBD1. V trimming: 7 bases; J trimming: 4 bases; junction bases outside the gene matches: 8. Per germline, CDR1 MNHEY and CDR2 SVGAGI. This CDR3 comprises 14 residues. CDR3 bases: TGTGCCAGCACCCGGACAGGGAGTTCCTATGGCTACACCTTC. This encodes CASTRTGSSYGYTF.

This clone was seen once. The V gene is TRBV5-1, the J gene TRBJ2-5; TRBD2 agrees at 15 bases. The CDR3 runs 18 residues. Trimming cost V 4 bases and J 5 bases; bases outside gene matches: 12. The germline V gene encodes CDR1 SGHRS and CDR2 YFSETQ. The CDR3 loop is CASSRTGLAGGGVETQYF. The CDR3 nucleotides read TGCGCCAGCAGCAGGACGGGACTAGCGGGAGGTGGTGTTGAGACCCAGTACTTC.

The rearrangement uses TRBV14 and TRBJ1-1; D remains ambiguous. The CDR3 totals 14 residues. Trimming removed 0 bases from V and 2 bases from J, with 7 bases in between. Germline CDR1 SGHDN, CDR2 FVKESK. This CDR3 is CASSQETRNTEAFF. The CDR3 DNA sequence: TGTGCCAGCAGCCAAGAGACTCGAAACACTGAAGCTTTCTTT.

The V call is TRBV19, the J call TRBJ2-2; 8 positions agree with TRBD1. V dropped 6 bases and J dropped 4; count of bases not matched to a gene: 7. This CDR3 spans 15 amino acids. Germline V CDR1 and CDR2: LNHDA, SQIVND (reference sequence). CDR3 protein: CASRRGQGGTGELFF. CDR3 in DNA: TGTGCCAGTAGGCGAGGACAGGGAGGCACCGGGGAGCTGTTTTTT.

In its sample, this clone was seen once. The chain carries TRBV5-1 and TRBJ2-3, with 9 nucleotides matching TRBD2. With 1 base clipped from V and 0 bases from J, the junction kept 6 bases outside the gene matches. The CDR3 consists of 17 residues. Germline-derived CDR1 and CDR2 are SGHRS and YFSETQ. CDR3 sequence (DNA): TGCGCCAGCAGCTTGAGGGCTAGCGGGGATAGCACAGATACGCAGTATTTT. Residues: CASSLRASGDSTDTQYF.

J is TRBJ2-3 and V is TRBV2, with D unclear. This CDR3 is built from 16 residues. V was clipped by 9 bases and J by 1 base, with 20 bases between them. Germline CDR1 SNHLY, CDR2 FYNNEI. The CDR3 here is CASSEFDRDRTDTQYF. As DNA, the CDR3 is TGTGCCAGTTCTGAATTTGACCGAGATCGCACAGATACGCAGTATTTT.

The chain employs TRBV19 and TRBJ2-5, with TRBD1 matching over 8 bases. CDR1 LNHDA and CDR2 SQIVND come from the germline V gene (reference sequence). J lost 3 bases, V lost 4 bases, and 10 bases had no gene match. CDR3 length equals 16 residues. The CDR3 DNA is TGTGCCAGTAGTACCGGTTGGGGACAGGTAAAAGAGACCCAGTACTTC. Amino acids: CASSTGWGQVKETQYF. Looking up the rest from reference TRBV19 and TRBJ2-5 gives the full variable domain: DGGITQSPKYLFRKEGQNVTLSCEQNLNHDAMYWYRQDPGQGLRLIYYSQIVNDFQKGDIAEGYSVSREKKESFPLTVTSAQKNPTAFYLCASSTGWGQVKETQYFGPGTRLLVL.

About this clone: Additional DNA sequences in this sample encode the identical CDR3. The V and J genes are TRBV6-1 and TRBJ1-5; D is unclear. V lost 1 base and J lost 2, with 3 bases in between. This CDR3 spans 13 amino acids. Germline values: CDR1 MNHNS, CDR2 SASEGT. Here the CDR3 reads CASSEVGNQPQHF. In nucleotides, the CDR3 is TGTGCCAGCAGTGAAGTCGGCAATCAGCCCCAGCATTTT.

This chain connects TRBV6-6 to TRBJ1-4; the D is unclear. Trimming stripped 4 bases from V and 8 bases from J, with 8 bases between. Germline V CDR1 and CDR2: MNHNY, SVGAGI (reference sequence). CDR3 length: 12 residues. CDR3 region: CASSSPLEKLFF. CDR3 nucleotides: TGTGCCAGCAGTTCTCCTCTAGAAAAACTGTTTTTT.

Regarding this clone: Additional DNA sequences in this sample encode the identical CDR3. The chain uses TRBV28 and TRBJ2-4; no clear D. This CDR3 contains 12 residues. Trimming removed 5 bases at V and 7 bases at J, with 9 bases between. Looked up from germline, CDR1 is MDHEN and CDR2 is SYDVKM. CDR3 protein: CASSPTGNIQYF. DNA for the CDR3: TGTGCCAGCAGTCCCACTGGGAACATTCAGTACTTC.

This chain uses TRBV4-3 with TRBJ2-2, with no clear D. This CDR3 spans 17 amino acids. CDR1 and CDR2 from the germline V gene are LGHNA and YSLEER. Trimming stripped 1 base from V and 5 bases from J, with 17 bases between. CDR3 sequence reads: CASSQGLTSELTGELFF. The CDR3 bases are TGCGCCAGCAGCCAAGGACTGACCTCGGAGTTGACCGGGGAGCTGTTTTTT.

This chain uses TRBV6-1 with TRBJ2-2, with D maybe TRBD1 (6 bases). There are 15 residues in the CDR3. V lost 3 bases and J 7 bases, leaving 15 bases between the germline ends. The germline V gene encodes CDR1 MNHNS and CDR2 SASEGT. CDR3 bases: TGTGCCAGCAGTGACCCACTTCGAGGGGGCGGGGAGCTGTTTTTT. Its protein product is CASSDPLRGGGELFF.

CDR3 protein: CASGTSGTDTQYF. CDR3 coding DNA: TGTGCCAGCGGGACTAGCGGCACAGATACGCAGTATTTT. The J gene is TRBJ2-3, the V gene TRBV7-9; 10 bases line up with TRBD2. CDR1 is SEHNR, CDR2 FQNEAQ, per germline (reference sequence). The CDR3 runs 13 residues. Trimming took 8 bases from V and 1 from J; bases not matched to a gene: 0.

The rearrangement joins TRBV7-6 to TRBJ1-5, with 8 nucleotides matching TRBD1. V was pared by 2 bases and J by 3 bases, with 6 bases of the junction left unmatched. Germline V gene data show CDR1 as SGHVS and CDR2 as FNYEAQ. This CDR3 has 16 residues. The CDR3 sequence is CASSLQGAGPNQPQHF. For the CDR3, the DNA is TGTGCCAGCAGCTTACAGGGGGCAGGCCCCAATCAGCCCCAGCATTTT.

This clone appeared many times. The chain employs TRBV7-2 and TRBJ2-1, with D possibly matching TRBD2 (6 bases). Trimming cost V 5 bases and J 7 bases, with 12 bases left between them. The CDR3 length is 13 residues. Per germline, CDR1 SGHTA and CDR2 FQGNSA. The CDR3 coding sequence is TGTGCCAGCAGCGAGGGGCGGGGAAATGAGCAGTTCTTC. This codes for CASSEGRGNEQFF. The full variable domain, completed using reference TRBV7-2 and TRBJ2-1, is GAGVSQSPSNKVTEKGKDVELRCDPISGHTALYWYRQSLGQGLEFLIYFQGNSAPDKSGLPSDRFSAERTGGSVSTLTIQRTQQEDSAVYLCASSEGRGNEQFFGPGTRLTVL.

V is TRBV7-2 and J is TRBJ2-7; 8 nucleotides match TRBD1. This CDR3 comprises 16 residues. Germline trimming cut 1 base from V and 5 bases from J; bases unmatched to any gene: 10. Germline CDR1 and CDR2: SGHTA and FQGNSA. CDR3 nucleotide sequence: TGTGCCAGCAGCTTAGACCCGGGACAGGAGCGCCACGAGCAGTACTTC. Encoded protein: CASSLDPGQERHEQYF.

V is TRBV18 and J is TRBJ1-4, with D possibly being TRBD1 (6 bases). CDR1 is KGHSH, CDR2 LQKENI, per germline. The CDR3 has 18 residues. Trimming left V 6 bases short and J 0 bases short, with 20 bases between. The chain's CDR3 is CASSRVSGAASTNEKLFF. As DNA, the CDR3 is TGTGCCAGCTCCCGGGTATCAGGGGCGGCTTCAACTAATGAAAAACTGTTTTTT. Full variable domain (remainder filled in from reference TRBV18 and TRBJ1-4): NAGVMQNPRHLVRRRGQEARLRCSPMKGHSHVYWYRQLPEEGLKFMVYLQKENIIDESGMPKERFSAEFPKEGPSILRIQQVVRGDSAAYFCASSRVSGAASTNEKLFFGSGTQLSVL.

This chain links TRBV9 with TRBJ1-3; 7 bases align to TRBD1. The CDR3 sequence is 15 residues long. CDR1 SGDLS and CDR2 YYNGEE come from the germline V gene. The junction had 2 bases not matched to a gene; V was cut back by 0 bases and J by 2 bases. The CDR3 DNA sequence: TGTGCCAGCAGCGTAGAGGGACAGCCTGGAAACACCATATATTTT. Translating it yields CASSVEGQPGNTIYF.

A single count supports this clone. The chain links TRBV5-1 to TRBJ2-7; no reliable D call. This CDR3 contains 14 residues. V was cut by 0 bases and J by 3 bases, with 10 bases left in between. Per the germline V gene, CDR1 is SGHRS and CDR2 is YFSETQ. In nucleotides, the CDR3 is TGCGCCAGCAGCTTGGATGCACGATACTACGAGCAGTACTTC. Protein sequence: CASSLDARYYEQYF.

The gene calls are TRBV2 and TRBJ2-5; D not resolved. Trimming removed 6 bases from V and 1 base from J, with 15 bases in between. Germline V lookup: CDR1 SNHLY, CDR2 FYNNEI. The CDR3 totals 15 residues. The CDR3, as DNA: TGTGCCAGCAGCGACCCAGGACCTTTCCAAGAGACCCAGTACTTC. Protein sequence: CASSDPGPFQETQYF.

The CDR3 here is CASRTGPSSYEQYF. The CDR3 DNA follows: TGTGCCAGCAGAACCGGGCCAAGCTCCTACGAGCAGTACTTC. This chain joins TRBV6-5 and TRBJ2-7; D remains ambiguous. V gave up 6 bases and J gave up 0 bases, with 12 bases separating them. Germline lookup yields CDR1 MNHEY and CDR2 SVGAGI. There are 14 residues in the CDR3.

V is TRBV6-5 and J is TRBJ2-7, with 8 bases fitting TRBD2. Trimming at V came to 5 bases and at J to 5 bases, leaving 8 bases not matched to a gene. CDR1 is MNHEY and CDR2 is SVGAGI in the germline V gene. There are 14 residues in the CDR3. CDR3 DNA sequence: TGTGCCAGCAGTACCCGGGAGGGGGGGAACGAGCAGTACTTC. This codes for CASSTREGGNEQYF.

CDR3 region: CASIPEAGYGYTF. The CDR3 DNA follows: TGTGCCAGCATCCCTGAGGCCGGCTATGGCTACACCTTC. The V call is TRBV28, the J call TRBJ1-2; D remains unclear. Between the trimmed V and J ends, which lost 7 bases and 4 bases, there was a span of 13 bases. Germline values: CDR1 MDHEN, CDR2 SYDVKM. The CDR3 consists of 13 residues.

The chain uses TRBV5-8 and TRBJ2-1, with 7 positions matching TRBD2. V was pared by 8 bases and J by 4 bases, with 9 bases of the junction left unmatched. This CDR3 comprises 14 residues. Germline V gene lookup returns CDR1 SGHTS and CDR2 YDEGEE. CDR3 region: CASIPLAAYNEQFF. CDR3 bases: TGTGCCAGTATACCGCTAGCGGCATACAATGAGCAGTTCTTC.

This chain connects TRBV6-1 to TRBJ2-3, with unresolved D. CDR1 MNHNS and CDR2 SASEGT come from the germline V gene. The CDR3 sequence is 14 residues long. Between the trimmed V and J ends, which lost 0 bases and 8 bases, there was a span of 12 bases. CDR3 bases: TGTGCCAGCAGTGAAGCGTGGTCAGTCGCTACGCAGTATTTT. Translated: CASSEAWSVATQYF.

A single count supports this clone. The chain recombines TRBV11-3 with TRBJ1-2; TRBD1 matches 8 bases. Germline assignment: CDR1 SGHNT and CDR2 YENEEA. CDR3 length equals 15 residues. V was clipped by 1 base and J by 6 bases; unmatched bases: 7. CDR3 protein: CASSLGAGGLDGYTF. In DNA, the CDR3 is TGTGCCAGCAGCTTAGGTGCAGGGGGCCTCGATGGCTACACCTTC.